The 3 T cell receptor beta chains in this list originate from one sample, sequenced in a study of cytomegalovirus exposure and HLA in healthy donors. PCR was performed using 60 Vbeta and 13 Jbeta primers. The data were produced by immunoSEQ multiplex PCR, yet TCRdb's version contains in-frame clones alone and is incomplete. Of under 200,000 clones in the sample, approximately 77% were seen once. Material for sequencing was PBMCs. These receptors came from a man aged 40-49 years in good health and CMV-seropositive.

The rearrangement joins TRBV4-1 to TRBJ2-1, with no clear D. The germline V gene has CDR1 MGHRA and CDR2 YSYEKL. The CDR3 sequence is 14 residues long. Trimming removed 4 bases from V and 3 bases from J, with 10 bases in between. This CDR3 reads CASSPDDIYNEQFF. For the CDR3, the DNA is TGCGCCAGCAGCCCAGATGACATCTACAATGAGCAGTTCTTC.

The chain recombines TRBV6-5 with TRBJ1-1, with unresolved D. Per germline, CDR1 MNHEY and CDR2 SVGAGI. Trimming left V 6 bases short and J 7 bases short, with 12 bases between. There are 12 residues in the CDR3. In nucleotides, the CDR3 is TGTGCCAGCAGCTCGGCCGGGTTTGAAGCTTTCTTT. It encodes CASSSAGFEAFF.

This clone occurred once. V usage is TRBV4-1 and J usage is TRBJ2-5, with 9 nucleotides matching TRBD2. The CDR3 is 14 residues long. Germline trimming cut 1 base from V and 3 bases from J; bases unmatched to any gene: 0. Germline V gene data show CDR1 as MGHRA and CDR2 as YSYEKL. The CDR3 region has the DNA TGCGCCAGCAGCCAAGCTAGCGGGAAAGAGACCCAGTACTTC. Translated: CASSQASGKETQYF.